One and the same sample provided the 10 T cell receptor beta chains below, sequenced in a study of OX40 agonist ivuxolimab in advanced cancers. Using immunoSEQ multiplex PCR, the repertoire was profiled, and TCRdb retains in-frame clones only, with some absent. This table has over 70,000 clones, over 80% appearing once. The specimen comprised CD4+ or CD8+ T cells sorted from blood, sampled in a trial of the OX40 agonist ivuxolimab. The receptors were sampled from an adult with an advanced solid tumor such as melanoma, head and neck, liver or kidney cancer.

The chain links TRBV9 to TRBJ2-1; TRBD2 aligns across 7 bases. Germline trimming cut 2 bases from V and 1 base from J; bases unmatched to any gene: 3. The CDR3 is 15 amino acids. Germline CDR1 SGDLS, CDR2 YYNGEE. The CDR3 loop reads CASSVGGLSYNEQFF. CDR3 sequence (DNA): TGTGCCAGCAGCGTGGGGGGACTATCCTACAATGAGCAGTTCTTC.

V gene TRBV28 combines with J gene TRBJ1-2; 8 nucleotides match TRBD1. The CDR3 spans 13 residues. J was trimmed by 6 bases and V by 1 base; bases with no gene match: 1. The germline CDR1 and CDR2 sequences are MDHEN and SYDVKM. The CDR3 protein is CASSLLQGDGYTF. The CDR3 coding sequence is TGTGCCAGCAGTTTATTACAGGGGGATGGCTACACCTTC.

The chain uses TRBV18 and TRBJ1-6, with 7 bases fitting TRBD1. Germline V gives CDR1 KGHSH, CDR2 LQKENI. Germline trimming cut 3 bases from V and 10 bases from J; bases unmatched to any gene: 9. This CDR3 region has 15 residues. The DNA for the CDR3 is TGTGCCAGCTCACCGATGCAGGGGGGGGAATCACCCCTCCACTTT. It encodes CASSPMQGGESPLHF.

The rearrangement uses TRBV2 and TRBJ1-2, with unresolved D. This CDR3 region has 12 residues. Deletions cut 6 bases from V and 3 bases from J, with 8 bases between. The germline CDR1 and CDR2 sequences are SNHLY and FYNNEI. DNA for the CDR3: TGTGCCAGCAGCCGGTTCGACTATGGCTACACCTTC. Protein: CASSRFDYGYTF.

V is TRBV10-1 and J is TRBJ2-1; D is undetermined. The CDR3 runs to 16 residues. Germline V lookup: CDR1 WNHNN, CDR2 SYGVQD (reference sequence). V shed 6 bases and J shed 0 bases, with 15 bases lying between them. This CDR3 is CASSLLSLSSYNEQFF. CDR3 DNA sequence: TGCGCCAGCAGCCTACTTAGTTTATCCTCCTACAATGAGCAGTTCTTC.

The V and J genes are TRBV5-6 and TRBJ2-4, with D tentatively TRBD1 or TRBD2 (5 bases each). Trimming removed 0 bases at V and 9 bases at J, with 10 bases between. Germline CDR1 is SGHDT and CDR2 is YYEEEE. The CDR3 length is 13 residues. The CDR3 DNA is TGTGCCAGCAGCTTGGGGGACCTTGGCATTCAGTACTTC. Protein sequence: CASSLGDLGIQYF.

The CDR3 spells CASIGDRNTEAFF. Here the CDR3 DNA reads TGTGCCAGTATCGGGGACAGGAACACTGAAGCTTTCTTT. The chain couples TRBV19 to TRBJ1-1, with 7 bases aligning to TRBD1. Germline loops: CDR1 LNHDA, CDR2 SQIVND (reference sequence). V was clipped by 7 bases and J by 1 base; unmatched bases: 3. The CDR3 totals 13 residues.

The rearrangement uses TRBV27 and TRBJ2-7, with 8 bases fitting TRBD1. The J segment lost 3 bases and the V segment lost 6 bases, leaving 7 bases of the junction unmatched. In germline, CDR1 is MNHEY, CDR2 SMNVEV (reference sequence). The CDR3 runs 14 residues. In DNA, the CDR3 is TGTGCCAGCAGGACGACAGGGGCCCACTACGAGCAGTACTTC. It codes for CASRTTGAHYEQYF.

This rearrangement joins TRBV28 to TRBJ2-1; TRBD1 matches at 7 bases. The CDR3 is made up of 19 amino acids. V trimming: 1 base; J trimming: 6 bases; junction bases outside the gene matches: 18. Germline loops: CDR1 MDHEN, CDR2 SYDVKM. The CDR3 region is CASSLSWGQLREWANEQFF. CDR3 sequence (DNA): TGTGCCAGCAGTTTATCATGGGGACAGCTTAGGGAGTGGGCCAATGAGCAGTTCTTC.

V is TRBV9 and J is TRBJ1-4, with unresolved D. This CDR3 is 16 amino acids long. Germline V gene lookup returns CDR1 SGDLS and CDR2 YYNGEE. The V end was cut by 2 bases, the J end by 1 base, with 12 bases between. The CDR3 loop is CASSVGDGRTNEKLFF. Here the CDR3 DNA reads TGTGCCAGCAGCGTCGGAGACGGACGAACTAATGAAAAACTGTTTTTT.